One and the same sample provided the 10 T cell receptor beta chains below, sequenced in a study of shared clonotypes between healthy human individuals (dated by TCRdb to the early 2020s). The library was prepared using the immunoSEQ multiplex PCR assay. TCRdb's version of the immuneACCESS table is confined to in-frame rearrangements and falls short of the full clone set. An unresolved V gene accounts for under half of the shortfall where checked; the remainder is of unknown origin. This sample lists around 1.9 million clones; just under 95% were detected once. More than 1.5% of the sample belongs to the ten largest clones. CD8 naive samples consisted of CD45RO-negative cells that were positively selected for CCR7, yielding a CD45RA+CCR7+ population without TemRA cells. Source material: naive CD8+ T cells from PBMCs. The sample's cell subset or site label, in plain terms: CD45RA+CCR7+. These receptors were taken from a young man in good health. Some clones in this sample may be carry-over from other donors' samples.

The V and J genes are TRBV4-3 and TRBJ1-1; 7 bases match TRBD1. This CDR3 has 16 residues. The germline gives CDR1 LGHNA, CDR2 YSLEER. J was trimmed by 0 bases and V by 1 base; bases with no gene match: 5. The CDR3 loop reads CASSQVNRGMNTEAFF. DNA for the CDR3: TGCGCCAGCAGCCAAGTGAACAGGGGAATGAACACTGAAGCTTTCTTT.

Here the CDR3 reads CASSSGAGTEAFF. DNA of the CDR3: TGTGCCAGCAGCTCCGGGGCGGGCACTGAAGCTTTCTTT. The chain carries TRBV9 and TRBJ1-1; D is perhaps TRBD1 (5 bases). V was cut by 4 bases and J by 4 bases, with 11 bases left in between. The length of the CDR3 is 13 residues. CDR1 and CDR2 (germline): SGDLS, YYNGEE.

V gene TRBV19 combines with J gene TRBJ1-5; D gene ambiguous. The V end lost 3 bases, the J end lost 3 bases, and 9 bases lay between the germline ends. The CDR3 extends over 14 amino acids. Germline V gives CDR1 LNHDA, CDR2 SQIVND (reference sequence). CDR3 sequence (DNA): TGTGCCAGTAGTATTTTGGGCTTCAATCAGCCCCAGCATTTT. Protein product: CASSILGFNQPQHF.

This chain connects TRBV4-3 to TRBJ1-1, with a possible D match to TRBD1 (6 bases). The CDR3 is made up of 15 amino acids. V was pared by 2 bases and J by 1 base, with 11 bases between. Germline-derived CDR1 and CDR2 are LGHNA and YSLEER. The CDR3 reads CASSQPRGANTEAFF. CDR3 coding DNA: TGCGCCAGCAGCCAACCAAGGGGGGCGAACACTGAAGCTTTCTTT.

The J gene is TRBJ2-7, the V gene TRBV28; a possible D gene is TRBD2 (6 bases). The CDR3 is 14 residues long. V was cut by 8 bases and J by 0 bases, with 14 bases left in between. Germline V CDR1 and CDR2: MDHEN, SYDVKM. CDR3 bases: TGTGCCAGCGGGGGGACCCGCAGCTCCTACGAGCAGTACTTC. Protein sequence: CASGGTRSSYEQYF.

This chain joins TRBV6-1 and TRBJ2-5, with D maybe TRBD1 (5 bases). Between the trimmed V and J ends, which lost 6 bases and 4 bases, there was a span of 9 bases. Germline CDR1 reads MNHNS; CDR2 reads SASEGT. The CDR3 is 12 amino acids. The CDR3 loop is CASRGRRETQYF. Written as DNA, the CDR3 is TGTGCCAGCAGGGGGCGCCGAGAGACCCAGTACTTC.

This clone is a singleton in its sample. The gene calls are TRBV7-9 and TRBJ2-3; 9 nucleotides agree with TRBD1. This CDR3 comprises 14 residues. Germline loops: CDR1 SEHNR, CDR2 FQNEAQ (reference sequence). Trimming at V came to 1 base and at J to 15 bases, leaving 11 bases not matched to a gene. The CDR3 protein is CASSLEGTGRTEYF. The CDR3 DNA sequence: TGTGCCAGCAGCTTAGAGGGGACAGGGAGAACGGAATATTTT.

This chain joins TRBV10-3 and TRBJ2-1, with 8 positions matching TRBD1. The ends lost 3 bases at V and 4 bases at J; junction bases unmatched: 26. Germline V lookup: CDR1 ENHRY, CDR2 SYGVKD. The CDR3 has 22 residues. CDR3: CAISEHARTGKVALLGYNEQFF. Written as DNA, the CDR3 is TGTGCCATCAGTGAACACGCCCGGACAGGGAAAGTGGCTTTACTAGGTTACAATGAGCAGTTCTTC.

This chain joins TRBV7-8 and TRBJ2-1; 8 bases fit TRBD2. This CDR3 comprises 16 residues. Germline V gene sequence: CDR1 SGHVS, CDR2 FQNEAQ. With V trimmed by 0 bases and J by 2 bases, 3 bases remained unmatched. DNA of the CDR3: TGTGCCAGCAGCTTAGCAGTAGCGGGGACCTACAATGAGCAGTTCTTC. Its protein product is CASSLAVAGTYNEQFF.

The chain combines TRBV29-1 with TRBJ2-2, with a possible D match to TRBD2 (7 bases). CDR1 SQVTM and CDR2 ANQGSEA come from the germline V gene. The CDR3 has 13 residues. V lost 7 bases, J lost 4 bases, and 13 bases lay in between. The CDR3 region has the DNA TGCAGCGGACGGGGGGCTGGCACCGGGGAGCTGTTTTTT. Protein sequence: CSGRGAGTGELFF.